These T cell receptor beta chains were read from a single sample in a study of T cell changes during pregnancy in multiple sclerosis. Clones were read by immunoSEQ multiplex PCR, and TCRdb kept only the in-frame ones, dropping some. The top ten hold 3.3% of the sample, which has tens of thousands of clones, roughly nine tenths seen once. The input for sequencing was peripheral blood, taken in the first trimester of pregnancy. Every receptor here comes from a female donor in good health, enrolled as a control in a pregnancy study. Both conserved end residues are part of each CDR3. The D gene is left open where the match is weak. Clone size, where shown, is once, few, many, or a class for clones that have expanded.

v_gene: TRBV7-3
j_gene: TRBJ2-5
d_gene: TRBD2
abundance: .
CDR3aa: CASSLGSGSQETQYF
CDR3nt: TGTGCCAGCAGCTTAGGTAGCGGGAGTCAAGAGACCCAGTACTTC

v_gene: TRBV6-6
j_gene: TRBJ2-7
d_gene: TRBD1
abundance: .
CDR3aa: CASNGQGYEQYF
CDR3nt: TGTGCCAGCAACGGACAGGGATACGAGCAGTACTTC

v_gene: TRBV29-1
j_gene: TRBJ2-3
d_gene: TRBD2
abundance: few
CDR3aa: CSVVRLAGGDTQYF
CDR3nt: TGCAGCGTTGTTAGACTAGCGGGAGGGGATACGCAGTATTTT

v_gene: TRBV7-2
j_gene: TRBJ2-5
d_gene: .
abundance: .
CDR3aa: CASSLKGGGRETQYF
CDR3nt: TGTGCCAGCAGCTTAAAGGGAGGAGGAAGAGAGACCCAGTACTTC

v_gene: TRBV4-1
j_gene: TRBJ2-3
d_gene: TRBD1
abundance: .
CDR3aa: CASSQYRGDTQYF
CDR3nt: TGCGCCAGCAGCCAATACAGGGGAGATACGCAGTATTTT

v_gene: TRBV5-1
j_gene: TRBJ1-5
d_gene: TRBD1
abundance: few
CDR3aa: CASSWDSDQPQHF
CDR3nt: TGCGCCAGCAGCTGGGACAGCGATCAGCCCCAGCATTTT

v_gene: TRBV6-1
j_gene: TRBJ2-5
d_gene: .
abundance: once
CDR3aa: CASSEVRQETQYF
CDR3nt: TGTGCCAGCAGTGAAGTCCGGCAAGAGACCCAGTACTTC

v_gene: TRBV6-6
j_gene: TRBJ2-2
d_gene: .
abundance: .
CDR3aa: CASSYEGIGELFF
CDR3nt: TGTGCCAGCAGTTACGAGGGAATAGGGGAGCTGTTTTTT

v_gene: TRBV19
j_gene: TRBJ2-1
d_gene: .
abundance: .
CDR3aa: CASSIDDTSSSYNEQFF
CDR3nt: TGTGCCAGTAGTATAGATGACACCTCGAGCTCCTACAATGAGCAGTTCTTC

v_gene: TRBV7-2
j_gene: TRBJ2-7
d_gene: TRBD1
abundance: .
CDR3aa: CASSVTQGAFEQYF
CDR3nt: TGTGCCAGCAGCGTAACCCAGGGGGCATTTGAGCAGTACTTC

v_gene: TRBV12-5
j_gene: TRBJ1-1
d_gene: .
abundance: .
CDR3aa: CASTTQVGSTEAFF
CDR3nt: TGTGCTAGTACTACCCAAGTAGGATCCACTGAAGCTTTCTTT

v_gene: TRBV5-6
j_gene: TRBJ2-7
d_gene: TRBD1
abundance: .
CDR3aa: CASSFGQGADEQYF
CDR3nt: TGTGCCAGCAGCTTTGGACAGGGGGCGGACGAGCAGTACTTC

v_gene: TRBV5-4
j_gene: TRBJ2-3
d_gene: .
abundance: .
CDR3aa: CASSPSGHSDTQYF
CDR3nt: TGTGCCAGCAGCCCCTCGGGACACTCAGATACGCAGTATTTT

v_gene: TRBV5-1
j_gene: TRBJ2-5
d_gene: TRBD2
abundance: .
CDR3aa: CASSRAGGGQETQYF
CDR3nt: TGCGCCAGCAGCCGCGCGGGGGGGGGCCAAGAGACCCAGTACTTC

v_gene: TRBV5-8
j_gene: TRBJ1-5
d_gene: TRBD1
abundance: .
CDR3aa: CASSPGQGQGQPQHF
CDR3nt: TGTGCCAGCAGCCCTGGACAGGGCCAAGGTCAGCCCCAGCATTTT

v_gene: TRBV12-5
j_gene: TRBJ1-1
d_gene: .
abundance: .
CDR3aa: CASGLELQGNTEAFF
CDR3nt: TGTGCTAGTGGTTTGGAGCTACAGGGGAACACTGAAGCTTTCTTT

v_gene: TRBV7-9
j_gene: TRBJ2-7
d_gene: .
abundance: .
CDR3aa: CASSLAEARYPYEQYF
CDR3nt: TGTGCCAGCAGCTTAGCGGAGGCCAGGTACCCCTACGAGCAGTACTTC

v_gene: TRBV5-5
j_gene: TRBJ2-1
d_gene: TRBD2
abundance: .
CDR3aa: CASSPTSGRGDEQFF
CDR3nt: TGTGCCAGCAGCCCAACTAGCGGGAGGGGCGATGAGCAGTTCTTC

v_gene: TRBV11-2
j_gene: TRBJ1-3
d_gene: .
abundance: .
CDR3aa: CASSLEGQTKGNTIYF
CDR3nt: TGTGCCAGCAGCTTAGAAGGACAGACTAAAGGAAACACCATATATTTT

v_gene: TRBV28
j_gene: TRBJ2-1
d_gene: TRBD1
abundance: .
CDR3aa: CAIGTERNEQFF
CDR3nt: TGTGCCATTGGGACAGAACGCAATGAGCAGTTCTTC

v_gene: TRBV2
j_gene: TRBJ2-7
d_gene: TRBD1
abundance: .
CDR3aa: CASSATGKDYEQYF
CDR3nt: TGTGCCAGCAGTGCGACAGGGAAGGACTACGAGCAGTACTTC

v_gene: TRBV28
j_gene: TRBJ2-1
d_gene: .
abundance: once
CDR3aa: CASSFGARGRNNEQFF
CDR3nt: TGTGCCAGCAGTTTTGGGGCCAGGGGTCGAAACAATGAGCAGTTCTTC

v_gene: TRBV27
j_gene: TRBJ2-1
d_gene: TRBD1
abundance: .
CDR3aa: CASSPPGQGDNEQFF
CDR3nt: TGTGCCAGCAGTCCTCCGGGACAGGGAGACAATGAGCAGTTCTTC

v_gene: TRBV6-4
j_gene: TRBJ2-3
d_gene: TRBD1
abundance: once
CDR3aa: CASSDGTGGPDTQYF
CDR3nt: TGTGCCAGCAGTGACGGGACAGGGGGACCAGATACGCAGTATTTT

v_gene: TRBV2
j_gene: TRBJ1-6
d_gene: .
abundance: .
CDR3aa: CASSEGERENSPLHF
CDR3nt: TGTGCCAGCAGTGAAGGCGAGCGGGAGAATTCACCCCTCCACTTT

v_gene: TRBV5-1
j_gene: TRBJ1-4
d_gene: TRBD1
abundance: .
CDR3aa: CASSFRQGGDEKLFF
CDR3nt: TGCGCCAGCAGCTTTCGACAGGGGGGGGATGAAAAACTGTTTTTT

v_gene: TRBV10-3
j_gene: TRBJ1-5
d_gene: .
abundance: .
CDR3aa: CAISAGGAFQPQHF
CDR3nt: TGTGCCATCAGTGCTGGAGGGGCCTTTCAGCCCCAGCATTTT

v_gene: TRBV28
j_gene: TRBJ2-5
d_gene: TRBD2
abundance: .
CDR3aa: CASAPPAGEGETQYF
CDR3nt: TGTGCCAGCGCTCCCCCTGCGGGAGAGGGAGAGACCCAGTACTTC

v_gene: TRBV5-5
j_gene: TRBJ2-2
d_gene: TRBD2
abundance: .
CDR3aa: CASSPEGGRTGELFF
CDR3nt: TGTGCCAGCAGCCCGGAGGGCGGGAGAACCGGGGAGCTGTTTTTT

v_gene: TRBV5-1
j_gene: TRBJ2-2
d_gene: TRBD2
abundance: .
CDR3aa: CASSLAQAGVTGELFF
CDR3nt: TGCGCCAGCAGCTTGGCTCAAGCGGGAGTGACCGGGGAGCTGTTTTTT

v_gene: TRBV9
j_gene: TRBJ1-2
d_gene: TRBD1
abundance: .
CDR3aa: CASSLQSGQGPHGYTF
CDR3nt: TGTGCCAGCAGCTTACAATCGGGACAGGGGCCCCATGGCTACACCTTC

v_gene: TRBV6-1
j_gene: TRBJ1-3
d_gene: .
abundance: .
CDR3aa: CASSEHSSGNTIYF
CDR3nt: TGTGCCAGCAGTGAGCACAGCTCTGGAAACACCATATATTTT

v_gene: TRBV10-3
j_gene: TRBJ1-2
d_gene: .
abundance: .
CDR3aa: CAISEGGRGYGYTF
CDR3nt: TGTGCCATCAGTGAAGGGGGACGAGGGTATGGCTACACCTTC

v_gene: TRBV18
j_gene: TRBJ1-2
d_gene: .
abundance: .
CDR3aa: CASSPLAQGQDYGYTF
CDR3nt: TGTGCCAGCTCACCCTTGGCGCAGGGGCAGGACTATGGCTACACCTTC

v_gene: TRBV6-1
j_gene: TRBJ2-1
d_gene: TRBD2
abundance: .
CDR3aa: CASSGLAGGNEQFF
CDR3nt: TGTGCCAGCAGTGGACTAGCGGGAGGCAATGAGCAGTTCTTC

v_gene: TRBV20-1
j_gene: TRBJ2-5
d_gene: .
abundance: .
CDR3aa: CSAYSQETQYF
CDR3nt: TGCAGTGCTTACTCACAAGAGACCCAGTACTTC

v_gene: TRBV27
j_gene: TRBJ1-6
d_gene: .
abundance: few
CDR3aa: CASSLLRNSPLHF
CDR3nt: TGTGCCAGCAGTCTCTTGAGGAATTCACCCCTCCACTTT

v_gene: TRBV5-1
j_gene: TRBJ1-2
d_gene: TRBD1
abundance: .
CDR3aa: CASSDDRGAYGYTF
CDR3nt: TGCGCCAGCAGCGATGACAGGGGGGCCTATGGCTACACCTTC

v_gene: TRBV6-1
j_gene: TRBJ2-1
d_gene: TRBD1
abundance: .
CDR3aa: CATQTGGPYNEQFF
CDR3nt: TGTGCCACCCAGACAGGGGGACCCTACAATGAGCAGTTCTTC

v_gene: TRBV27
j_gene: TRBJ1-4
d_gene: TRBD1
abundance: .
CDR3aa: CASRLTGVEKLFF
CDR3nt: TGTGCCAGCAGGCTGACAGGGGTGGAAAAACTGTTTTTT

v_gene: TRBV2
j_gene: TRBJ2-2
d_gene: .
abundance: .
CDR3aa: CASSSGLNTGELFF
CDR3nt: TGTGCCAGCAGTTCTGGACTGAACACCGGGGAGCTGTTTTTT

v_gene: TRBV28
j_gene: TRBJ1-3
d_gene: TRBD1
abundance: .
CDR3aa: CASSLLTGAGNTIYF
CDR3nt: TGTGCCAGCAGTTTATTAACAGGGGCCGGAAACACCATATATTTT

v_gene: TRBV6-5
j_gene: TRBJ1-2
d_gene: TRBD1
abundance: .
CDR3aa: CASSRGTGVGYGYTF
CDR3nt: TGTGCCAGCAGTAGAGGGACAGGGGTAGGATATGGCTACACCTTC

v_gene: TRBV27
j_gene: TRBJ2-3
d_gene: TRBD2
abundance: once
CDR3aa: CASSTVTSAGADTQYF
CDR3nt: TGTGCCAGCAGTACAGTGACTAGCGCGGGAGCAGATACGCAGTATTTT